Described below is a single TCR beta chain sequence and its context. This sample was taken from a study of blood T cell repertoires in COVID-19. Germline CDR1 and CDR2: SGHAT and FQNNGV. V was pared by 5 bases and J by 3 bases, with 8 bases of the junction left unmatched. This CDR3 comprises 15 residues. In the original workflow: Reference gene primer amplification gave estimated nucleated cell counts. Data came from immunoSEQ multiplex PCR; TCRdb stores just in-frame clones and leaves some out. V and J calls and clone size follow that table, whereas D and trimming were derived from the DNA. The table has 140,000 to 150,000 clones, about 87% seen once.

Sequenced input: peripheral blood. The TCR sequence derives from a woman aged 45-59 years with active or convalescent COVID-19. This rearrangement joins TRBV11-2 to TRBJ2-3, with 7 bases fitting TRBD2. The CDR3 DNA sequence: TGTGCCAGCAGCGTGAGCGGGGTTACTACAGATACGCAGTATTTT. It encodes CASSVSGVTTDTQYF. Based on the CDR3 plus reference TRBV11-2 and TRBJ2-3, the full variable domain is EAGVAQSPRYKIIEKRQSVAFWCNPISGHATLYWYQQILGQGPKLLIQFQNNGVVDDSQLPKDRFSAERLKGVDSTLKIQPAKLEDSAVYLCASSVSGVTTDTQYFGPGTRLTVL.